This TCR beta chain derives from a study of CD4+ T cells in melanoma. Study-level points and caveats: Diverse differentiation states were reported for melanoma neoantigen-specific CD4+ T cells. CD8+ T cell, macrophage and B cell function reportedly correlated with neoantigen-specific CD4+ T cells.

Profiled with immunoSEQ multiplex PCR; TCRdb holds only in-frame clones, not every one. The repertoire holds 9,300 or so clones, with roughly two thirds as singletons. With regard to this clone: Its specificity is unknown.

The length of the CDR3 is 16 residues. Germline V CDR1 and CDR2: MNHEY, SVGAGI. V lost 3 bases to trimming and J lost 1 base, with 14 bases between them. V and J are TRBV6-5 and TRBJ2-3; a possible D gene is TRBD1 (5 bases). Sequencing was performed on cells from a culture (not recorded whether cultured in vitro). The TCR was taken from a human donor with melanoma. The CDR3 loop is CASSYQGSIGTDTQYF. The CDR3 nucleotides read TGTGCCAGCAGTTATCAGGGAAGTATAGGCACAGATACGCAGTATTTT.